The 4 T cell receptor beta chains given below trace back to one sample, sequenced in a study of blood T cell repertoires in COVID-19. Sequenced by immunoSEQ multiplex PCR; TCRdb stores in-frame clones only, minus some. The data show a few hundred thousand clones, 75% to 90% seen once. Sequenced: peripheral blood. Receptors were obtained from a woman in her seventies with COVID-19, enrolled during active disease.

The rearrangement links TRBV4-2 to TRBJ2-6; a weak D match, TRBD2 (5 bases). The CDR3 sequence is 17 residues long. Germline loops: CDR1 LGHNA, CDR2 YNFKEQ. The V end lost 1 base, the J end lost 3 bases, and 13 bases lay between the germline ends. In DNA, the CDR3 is TGTGCCAGCAGCCAAGCGAACGGGGTTAATGGGGCCAACGTCCTGACTTTC. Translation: CASSQANGVNGANVLTF.

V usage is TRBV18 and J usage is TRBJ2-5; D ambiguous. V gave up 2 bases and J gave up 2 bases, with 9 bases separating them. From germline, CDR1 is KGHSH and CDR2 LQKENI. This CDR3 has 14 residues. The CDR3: CASSPAWAQETQYF. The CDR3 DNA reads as TGTGCCAGCTCACCAGCCTGGGCTCAAGAGACCCAGTACTTC.

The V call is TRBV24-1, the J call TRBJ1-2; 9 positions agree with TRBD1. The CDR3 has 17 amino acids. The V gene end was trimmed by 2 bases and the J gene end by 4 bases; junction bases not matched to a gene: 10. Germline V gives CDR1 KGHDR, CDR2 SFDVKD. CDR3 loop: CATSDWAPGQGVYGYTF. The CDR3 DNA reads TGTGCCACCAGTGATTGGGCACCGGGACAGGGAGTCTATGGCTACACCTTC.

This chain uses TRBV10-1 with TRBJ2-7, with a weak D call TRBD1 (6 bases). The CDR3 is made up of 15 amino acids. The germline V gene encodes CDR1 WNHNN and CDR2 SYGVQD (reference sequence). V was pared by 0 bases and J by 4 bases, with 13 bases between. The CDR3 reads CASSESRLQGYEQYF. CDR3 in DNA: TGCGCCAGCAGTGAGTCGAGATTACAGGGTTACGAGCAGTACTTC.